This TCR beta chain was identified during a study of blood T cell repertoires in COVID-19. Whole-study context: The analysed material was cDNA or gDNA that came from T cells, B-cell-depleted T cells, or PBMCs.

The repertoire was sequenced with immunoSEQ multiplex PCR; TCRdb's copy has only in-frame clones and lacks some. The table has approximately 210,000 clones, 65% to 90% seen once. Individuals drawn from under 30 US areas were about 18 to 89 years old. Participant-reported clinical history was the basis for cohort assignment. Germline CDR1 reads LNHDA; CDR2 reads SQIVND (reference sequence). There are 15 residues in the CDR3. Trimming took off 1 base at V and 2 bases at J, with 8 bases between the two ends. In its sample, this clone was seen a few times. What was sequenced was PBMCs or T cells enriched from blood (not recorded which). The source of this sequence is a woman in her 50s with acute COVID-19. The V and J genes are TRBV19 and TRBJ2-2, with D maybe TRBD1 (5 bases). CDR3 in DNA: TGTGCCAGTAGTATAGTTCAGGGAAACACCGGGGAGCTGTTTTTT. Its translation: CASSIVQGNTGELFF.